The clone carrying this TCR beta chain was seen a few times. Its antigen remains unknown. The V end lost 2 bases, the J end lost 6 bases, and 14 bases lay between the germline ends. CDR1 and CDR2 (germline): SGHAT, FQNNGV. CDR3 size: 14 residues. The entry originates in a study of CD8 T cells in ankylosing spondylitis. Whole-study results and caveats: Blood from ankylosing spondylitis patients appeared to carry a characteristic roughly eight-variant TCR beta motif.

With molecular barcodes, quantitative 5'-RACE was used to make the TCR beta libraries. One entry per CDR3 protein, called by TCRdb with MiXCR from the 5' RACE reads. The sample holds a few hundred thousand distinct CDR3 sequences, approximately 20% seen once. Sequencing input: blood, either unsorted or a sorted T cell fraction (not recorded which). The TCR originated in a male donor with ankylosing spondylitis. This rearrangement joins TRBV11-2 to TRBJ2-7; a possible D gene is TRBD2 (5 bases). CDR3 protein: CASSLQRPGFEQYF. In nucleotides, the CDR3 is TGTGCCAGCAGCTTACAGCGGCCGGGGTTCGAGCAGTACTTC. The full variable domain, rest sourced from reference TRBV11-2 and TRBJ2-7, is EAGVAQSPRYKIIEKRQSVAFWCNPISGHATLYWYQQILGQGPKLLIQFQNNGVVDDSQLPKDRFSAERLKGVDSTLKIQPAKLEDSAVYLCASSLQRPGFEQYFGPGTRLTVT.